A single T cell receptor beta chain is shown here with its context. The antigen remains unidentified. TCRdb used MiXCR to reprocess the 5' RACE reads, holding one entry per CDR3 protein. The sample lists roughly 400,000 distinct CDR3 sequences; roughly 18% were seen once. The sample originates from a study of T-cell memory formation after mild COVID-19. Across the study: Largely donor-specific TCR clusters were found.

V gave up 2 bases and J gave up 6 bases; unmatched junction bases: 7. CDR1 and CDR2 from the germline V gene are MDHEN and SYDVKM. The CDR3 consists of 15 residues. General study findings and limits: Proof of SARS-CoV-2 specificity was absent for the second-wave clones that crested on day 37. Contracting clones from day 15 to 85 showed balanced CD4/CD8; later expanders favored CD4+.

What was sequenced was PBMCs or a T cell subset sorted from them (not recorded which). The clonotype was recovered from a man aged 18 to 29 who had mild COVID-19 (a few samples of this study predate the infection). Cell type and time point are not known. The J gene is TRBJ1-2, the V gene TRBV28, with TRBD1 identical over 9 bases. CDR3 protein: CASSLGADRGNGYTF. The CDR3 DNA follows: TGTGCCAGCAGTTTAGGTGCGGACAGGGGCAATGGCTACACCTTC.